Below are 20 T cell receptor beta chains sequenced from a single sample in a study of T cells in localized non-small cell lung cancer. Sequencing used immunoSEQ multiplex PCR; TCRdb keeps in-frame clones, though not all of them. The sample lists tens of thousands of clones, almost 90% seen once, with roughly 2.6% in the top ten. This material consisted of peripheral blood, taken before any cancer treatment. Receptors originate from a female donor aged 60 or older with stage I squamous cell lung carcinoma.

The chain is built from TRBV5-1 and TRBJ2-1, with 11 positions matching TRBD2. Germline V CDR1 and CDR2: SGHRS, YFSETQ. The CDR3 runs to 16 residues. The V gene end was trimmed by 0 bases and the J gene end by 3 bases; junction bases not matched to a gene: 2. The CDR3 nucleotides read TGCGCCAGCAGCTTGGGGACTAGCGGGTTCTACAATGAGCAGTTCTTC. This translates into CASSLGTSGFYNEQFF.

The chain combines TRBV5-1 with TRBJ2-1, with a tentative D call TRBD2 (5 bases). The CDR3 contains 17 residues. V was shortened by 1 base and J by 0 bases, with 14 bases between the two germline ends. Germline lookup yields CDR1 SGHRS and CDR2 YFSETQ. The CDR3 DNA reads TGCGCCAGCAGCTTGAGGCGACTATCAAGCTCCTACAATGAGCAGTTCTTC. Amino acid sequence: CASSLRRLSSSYNEQFF. The full variable domain, completed using reference TRBV5-1 and TRBJ2-1, is KAGVTQTPRYLIKTRGQQVTLSCSPISGHRSVSWYQQTPGQGLQFLFEYFSETQRNKGNFPGRFSGRQFSNSRSEMNVSTLELGDSALYLCASSLRRLSSSYNEQFFGPGTRLTVL.

This rearrangement joins TRBV5-1 to TRBJ1-2, with D maybe TRBD1 (5 bases). Germline assignment: CDR1 SGHRS and CDR2 YFSETQ. Trimming removed 1 base from V and 3 bases from J, with 16 bases in between. This CDR3 has 16 residues. The CDR3 loop reads CASSLKGQVYDYGYTF. CDR3 DNA sequence: TGCGCCAGCAGCTTGAAGGGGCAGGTTTACGACTATGGCTACACCTTC.

V gene TRBV10-3 combines with J gene TRBJ2-6; possibly TRBD1 for D (6 bases). The CDR3 totals 15 residues. Germline V lookup: CDR1 ENHRY, CDR2 SYGVKD. Trimming stripped 6 bases from V and 1 base from J, with 10 bases between. Written as DNA, the CDR3 is TGTGCCATCAGAAACGACAGGTCTGGGGCCAACGTCCTGACTTTC. Its protein is CAIRNDRSGANVLTF.

The chain is built from TRBV28 and TRBJ1-1, with D unresolved. The CDR3 runs to 12 residues. Germline V gene sequence: CDR1 MDHEN, CDR2 SYDVKM. V was trimmed by 9 bases and J by 0 bases, leaving 8 bases between them. For the CDR3, the DNA is TGTGCCAGTAGACTTATGAACACTGAAGCTTTCTTT. Amino acids: CASRLMNTEAFF.

Note on this clone: Here the CDR3 omits its conserved ending phenylalanine or tryptophan, so a read error is the likely source. No DNA is shown, since the ends of the CDR3 on it are uncertain; the CDR3 is the one TCRdb lists. This chain connects TRBV23-1 to TRBJ2-3; the tabulated D call, TRBD1, remains unverified against the DNA. TRBV23-1 falls under the ORF class, with uncertain function. The CDR3 spans 24 amino acids, including both terminal residues. The CDR3 here is CASSQYFSGGLDSRLLGYRPWVVV.

The chain combines TRBV19 with TRBJ1-6; possibly TRBD1 for D (5 bases). The length of the CDR3 is 15 residues. Trimming left V 5 bases short and J 7 bases short, with 15 bases between. Germline CDR1 and CDR2: LNHDA and SQIVND (reference sequence). CDR3 loop: CASSPGTTGNSPLHF. The CDR3 region has the DNA TGTGCCAGTAGTCCCGGGACTACGGGCAATTCACCCCTCCACTTT.

This clone was seen just once. The genes are TRBV2 and TRBJ2-3, with D maybe TRBD1 (6 bases). Germline V CDR1 and CDR2: SNHLY, FYNNEI. CDR3 length: 15 amino acids. V lost 3 bases and J lost 4, with 14 bases in between. CDR3 bases: TGTGCCAGCAGTGAGGATACAGGGAGAGCAGATACGCAGTATTTT. It is translated as CASSEDTGRADTQYF.

The chain uses TRBV7-3 and TRBJ2-6; no clear D. Germline V gives CDR1 SGHTA, CDR2 FQGTGA. Trimming took 3 bases from V and 0 from J, leaving 6 bases between them. The CDR3 consists of 15 residues. The CDR3 sequence: CASSLFLSGANVLTF. CDR3 bases: TGTGCCAGCAGCTTGTTCCTCTCTGGGGCCAACGTCCTGACTTTC.

This clone was found once. This chain connects TRBV13 to TRBJ1-1; possibly TRBD1 for D (5 bases). The CDR3 runs 15 residues. Looked up from germline, CDR1 is PRHDT and CDR2 is FYEKMQ (reference sequence). The V gene lost 0 bases and the J gene lost 3 bases, with 11 bases spanning the gap. The CDR3 protein is CASSLGQGRDTEAFF. CDR3 DNA: TGTGCCAGCAGCTTAGGCCAGGGTAGGGACACTGAAGCTTTCTTT.

CDR3 coding DNA: TGTGCCACTCGCCAGAACAGGGGGTCTCTCGAGCAGTACTTC. This translates into CATRQNRGSLEQYF. This chain uses TRBV2 with TRBJ2-7; 8 nucleotides line up with TRBD1. Germline CDR1 reads SNHLY; CDR2 reads FYNNEI. This CDR3 is 14 amino acids long. V lost 10 bases to trimming and J lost 6 bases; unmatched junction nucleotides: 14.

Details on this clone: Mismatch with germline at one junction end may stem from a read error. The chain recombines TRBV18 with TRBJ2-1; 10 nucleotides agree with TRBD1. The CDR3 runs 14 residues. Per the germline V gene, CDR1 is KGHSH and CDR2 is LQKENI. The CDR3 DNA follows: TGTGCCAGCCGAAAGTCGGGACAGGGGAATGAGAAGTTCTTC. It specifies CASRKSGQGNEKFF.

The V gene is TRBV9, the J gene TRBJ1-5; TRBD1 is a possible D gene (5 bases). Looked up from germline, CDR1 is SGDLS and CDR2 is YYNGEE. The length of the CDR3 is 13 residues. Trimming cost V 1 base and J 5 bases, with 7 bases left between them. The CDR3 region is CASSVRGDQPQHF. In DNA form, the CDR3 reads TGTGCCAGCAGCGTAAGAGGGGATCAGCCCCAGCATTTT.

CDR3 coding DNA: TGTGCCAGTAGTAAAGGACAGGGAAGGGCCAATGAGCAGTTCTTC. Amino acids: CASSKGQGRANEQFF. The chain joins TRBV19 to TRBJ2-1, with 8 nucleotides matching TRBD1. After removal of 4 bases from V and 6 bases from J, the junction contained 8 bases not matched to a gene. Per the germline V gene, CDR1 is LNHDA and CDR2 is SQIVND (reference sequence). The CDR3 covers 15 residues. The whole variable domain, filled in from reference TRBV19 and TRBJ2-1, reads DGGITQSPKYLFRKEGQNVTLSCEQNLNHDAMYWYRQDPGQGLRLIYYSQIVNDFQKGDIAEGYSVSREKKESFPLTVTSAQKNPTAFYLCASSKGQGRANEQFFGPGTRLTVL.

The chain has TRBV12-5 and TRBJ2-5; no clear D gene. The V end was cut by 5 bases, the J end by 5 bases, with 12 bases between. CDR1 and CDR2 (germline): LGHNT, FRNRAP. This CDR3 is built from 13 residues. In DNA, the CDR3 is TGTGCTAGTGGTGCCGGGCTACGGGAGACCCAGTACTTC. It yields the protein CASGAGLRETQYF.

The chain couples TRBV7-9 to TRBJ2-5; weak D call: TRBD2 (6 bases). Germline V lookup: CDR1 SEHNR, CDR2 FQNEAQ (reference sequence). The CDR3 contains 16 residues. V was pared by 0 bases and J by 2 bases, with 13 bases between. The CDR3 coding sequence is TGTGCCAGCAGCTTAGCGATTGTGGGGGGACAAGAGACCCAGTACTTC. This translates into CASSLAIVGGQETQYF.

The CDR3 nucleotides read TGTGCCAGCAGCTTTAGGACAGGCCCATACGAGCAGTACTTC. This sequence encodes CASSFRTGPYEQYF. The chain joins TRBV7-9 to TRBJ2-7; 7 nucleotides match TRBD1. V lost 3 bases, J lost 4 bases, and 6 bases stayed unmatched. CDR3 length: 14 amino acids. Germline V gene lookup returns CDR1 SEHNR and CDR2 FQNEAQ (reference sequence).

By share, this clone ranks as medium-sized. The rearrangement joins TRBV7-8 to TRBJ2-6, with 7 positions matching TRBD1. This CDR3 contains 16 residues. V lost 5 bases and J lost 2; bases outside the gene matches: 6. Germline CDR1 SGHVS, CDR2 FQNEAQ. Here the CDR3 DNA reads TGTGCCAGCAGCCTTCCCGACAGGGCTGGGGCCAACGTCCTGACTTTC. Protein product: CASSLPDRAGANVLTF.

This clone was counted once. The V and J genes are TRBV5-8 and TRBJ2-1; 8 nucleotides agree with TRBD2. V lost 1 base to trimming and J lost 2 bases; unmatched junction nucleotides: 5. There are 16 residues in the CDR3. The germline CDR1 and CDR2 sequences are SGHTS and YDEGEE. The CDR3 nucleotides are TGTGCCAGCAGCTTGCTCGTGGGACTAGCCTACAATGAGCAGTTCTTC. Protein product: CASSLLVGLAYNEQFF.

The chain joins TRBV7-6 to TRBJ2-2; TRBD2 might be the D (5 bases). Trimming took 4 bases from V and 2 from J, leaving 11 bases between them. CDR1 SGHVS and CDR2 FNYEAQ come from the germline V gene. The CDR3 has 15 amino acids. The CDR3 DNA sequence: TGTGCCAGCAGCTCGCGGACTGTTAACACCGGGGAGCTGTTTTTT. It codes for CASSSRTVNTGELFF.